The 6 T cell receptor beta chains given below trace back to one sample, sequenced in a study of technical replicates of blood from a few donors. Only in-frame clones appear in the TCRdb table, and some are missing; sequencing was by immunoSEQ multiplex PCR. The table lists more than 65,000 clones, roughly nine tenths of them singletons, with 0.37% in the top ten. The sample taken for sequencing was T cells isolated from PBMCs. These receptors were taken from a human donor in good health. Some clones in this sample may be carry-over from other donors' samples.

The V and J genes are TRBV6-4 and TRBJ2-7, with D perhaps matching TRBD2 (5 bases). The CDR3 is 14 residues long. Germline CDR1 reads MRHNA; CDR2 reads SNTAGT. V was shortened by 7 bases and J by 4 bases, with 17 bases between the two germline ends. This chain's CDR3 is CASKSTGISYEQYF. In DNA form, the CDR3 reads TGTGCCAGCAAAAGCACGGGGATTTCTTACGAGCAGTACTTC.

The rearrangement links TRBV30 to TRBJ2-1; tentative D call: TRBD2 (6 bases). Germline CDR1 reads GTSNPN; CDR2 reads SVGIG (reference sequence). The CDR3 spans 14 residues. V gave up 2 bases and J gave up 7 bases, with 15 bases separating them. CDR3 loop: CAWSRRGLPNEQFF. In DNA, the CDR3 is TGTGCCTGGAGTCGGAGGGGTCTTCCAAATGAGCAGTTCTTC.

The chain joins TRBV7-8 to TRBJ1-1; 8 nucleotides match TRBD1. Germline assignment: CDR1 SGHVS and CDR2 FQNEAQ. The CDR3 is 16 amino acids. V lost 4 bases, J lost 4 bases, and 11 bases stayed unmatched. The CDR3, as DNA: TGTGCCAGCAGCTCACATCAGGGGGCGGTGGGCACTGAAGCTTTCTTT. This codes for CASSSHQGAVGTEAFF.

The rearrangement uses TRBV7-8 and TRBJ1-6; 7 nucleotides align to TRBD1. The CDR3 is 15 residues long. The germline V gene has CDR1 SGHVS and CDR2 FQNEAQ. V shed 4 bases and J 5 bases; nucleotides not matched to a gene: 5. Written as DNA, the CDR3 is TGTGCCAGCAGCTACCGAACAGGGGATAATTCACCCCTCCACTTT. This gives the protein CASSYRTGDNSPLHF.

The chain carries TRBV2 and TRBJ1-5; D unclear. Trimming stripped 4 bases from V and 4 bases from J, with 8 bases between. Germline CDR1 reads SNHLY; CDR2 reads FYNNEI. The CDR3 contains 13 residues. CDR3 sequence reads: CASSGERNQPQHF. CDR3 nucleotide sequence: TGTGCCAGCAGTGGGGAGCGTAATCAGCCCCAGCATTTT.

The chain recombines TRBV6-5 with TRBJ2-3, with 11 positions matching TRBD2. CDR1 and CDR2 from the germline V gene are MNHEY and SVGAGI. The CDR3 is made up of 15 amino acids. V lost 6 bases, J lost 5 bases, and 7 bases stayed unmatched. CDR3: CASRQTSGIGDTQYF. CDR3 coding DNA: TGTGCCAGCAGGCAGACTAGCGGGATAGGAGATACGCAGTATTTT.